A single sample gave rise to the 28 T cell receptor beta chains below, sequenced in a study of lymphopenia after photon versus proton radiotherapy. TCRdb keeps only in-frame clones here, not all; method: immunoSEQ multiplex PCR. This table holds 68,000 or so clones, roughly 91% found once. The starting material was peripheral blood, obtained from a patient treated with photon-based radiotherapy. The origin of the receptors is an older woman with pancreatic cancer.

The chain carries TRBV7-2 and TRBJ2-3, with a weak D call TRBD1 (6 bases). The CDR3 is 13 residues long. Germline-derived CDR1 and CDR2 are SGHTA and FQGNSA. Trimming took off 4 bases at V and 2 bases at J, with 7 bases between the two ends. CDR3 sequence reads: CASSSGVTDTQYF. The DNA for the CDR3 is TGTGCCAGCAGCTCAGGGGTCACAGATACGCAGTATTTT.

The chain uses TRBV6-6 and TRBJ1-5, with TRBD1 matching 7 bases. The CDR3 has 14 residues. V dropped 7 bases and J dropped 1; count of bases not matched to a gene: 4. Germline-derived CDR1 and CDR2 are MNHNY and SVGAGI (reference sequence). As DNA, the CDR3 is TGTGCCAGCAAAGACAGGGCGAGCAATCAGCCCCAGCATTTT. Translated: CASKDRASNQPQHF.

The J gene is TRBJ2-7, the V gene TRBV28; 9 bases fit TRBD2. The CDR3 consists of 15 residues. The junction had 7 bases not matched to a gene; V was cut back by 6 bases and J by 1 base. The germline V gene has CDR1 MDHEN and CDR2 SYDVKM. The CDR3 region has the DNA TGTGCCAGCAGGACCCATAGCGGGAGATCCTACGAGCAGTACTTC. This sequence encodes CASRTHSGRSYEQYF.

The chain combines TRBV15 with TRBJ2-7; 7 nucleotides align to TRBD2. Germline CDR1 reads LNHNV; CDR2 reads YYDKDF (reference sequence). The V gene end was trimmed by 1 base and the J gene end by 2 bases; junction bases not matched to a gene: 5. The CDR3 is 15 amino acids. DNA for the CDR3: TGTGCCACCAGCAGAGCCCCAGCGGGGACCTACGAGCAGTACTTC. It codes for CATSRAPAGTYEQYF.

This clone occurred once. The chain recombines TRBV7-8 with TRBJ1-2; D is unclear. Between the trimmed V and J ends, which lost 0 bases and 2 bases, there was a span of 7 bases. The V gene's germline CDR1 is SGHVS and CDR2 FQNEAQ. The CDR3 runs to 14 residues. The CDR3 DNA is TGTGCCAGCAGCTTAGCTCATAGGAACTATGGCTACACCTTC. Its protein product is CASSLAHRNYGYTF.

The chain combines TRBV10-3 with TRBJ1-3; TRBD1 matches 10 bases. This CDR3 has 17 amino acids. The ends lost 2 bases at V and 4 bases at J; junction bases unmatched: 8. Germline lookup yields CDR1 ENHRY and CDR2 SYGVKD. CDR3 residues: CAISELGQGVGGNTIYF. DNA of the CDR3: TGTGCCATCAGTGAGCTAGGACAGGGGGTAGGAGGAAACACCATATATTTT.

The CDR3: CATSRDWTSAGELFF. The CDR3 DNA is TGTGCCACCAGCAGAGATTGGACTAGCGCCGGGGAGCTGTTTTTT. The V gene is TRBV15, the J gene TRBJ2-2; 9 bases are shared with TRBD2. The CDR3 covers 15 residues. V shed 0 bases, J shed 6 bases, and the junction held 2 bases outside the gene matches. Germline CDR1 reads LNHNV; CDR2 reads YYDKDF (reference sequence). Drawing the rest from reference TRBV15 and TRBJ2-2, the complete variable domain is DAMVIQNPRYQVTQFGKPVTLSCSQTLNHNVMYWYQQKSSQAPKLLFHYYDKDFNNEADTPDNFQSRRPNTSFCFLDIRSPGLGDTAMYLCATSRDWTSAGELFFGEGSRLTVL.

This sequence joins TRBV5-8 and TRBJ2-1; 9 nucleotides align to TRBD2. The CDR3 loop spans 16 amino acids. V gave up 0 bases and J gave up 8 bases; unmatched junction bases: 9. Germline CDR1 SGHTS, CDR2 YDEGEE. The CDR3 sequence is CASSLGLAELSDEQFF. The CDR3 nucleotides read TGTGCCAGCAGCTTGGGACTAGCGGAACTCTCGGATGAGCAGTTCTTC.

The chain employs TRBV5-5 and TRBJ2-1; 9 bases fit TRBD2. The CDR3 extends over 15 amino acids. The ends lost 5 bases at V and 4 bases at J; junction bases unmatched: 7. Per germline, CDR1 SGHKS and CDR2 YYEKEE (reference sequence). The CDR3 bases are TGTGCCAGCAGGGAGGGGACTAGCCGATACAATGAGCAGTTCTTC. Encoded protein: CASREGTSRYNEQFF.

The chain combines TRBV19 with TRBJ2-1, with D perhaps TRBD2 (6 bases). With 6 bases removed from V and 0 bases from J, the gap between germline ends came to 12 bases. The CDR3 is 15 residues long. Germline CDR1 LNHDA, CDR2 SQIVND (reference sequence). This chain's CDR3 is CASSQAGSSYNEQFF. The CDR3 nucleotides are TGTGCCAGTAGCCAGGCGGGGAGCTCCTACAATGAGCAGTTCTTC.

V is TRBV27 and J is TRBJ2-7; 7 positions agree with TRBD2. Per the germline V gene, CDR1 is MNHEY and CDR2 is SMNVEV (reference sequence). The CDR3 runs to 15 residues. Unmatched junction bases numbered 11, after V lost 5 bases and J lost 4 bases. The CDR3 spells CASSLQAGSSYEQYF. CDR3 DNA: TGTGCCAGCAGTCTACAAGCGGGATCATCATACGAGCAGTACTTC.

This clone appeared a few times. The chain employs TRBV5-1 and TRBJ2-7, with D maybe TRBD1 (5 bases). The CDR3 contains 14 residues. The germline V and J ends were trimmed by 4 bases and 0 bases, with 11 bases remaining between them. Germline CDR1 is SGHRS and CDR2 is YFSETQ. The CDR3 DNA reads TGCGCCAGCAGCGCGAATAGGGGCTCCTACGAGCAGTACTTC. Its translation: CASSANRGSYEQYF.

The chain employs TRBV9 and TRBJ2-1, with TRBD2 identical over 8 bases. In germline, CDR1 is SGDLS, CDR2 YYNGEE. V dropped 3 bases and J dropped 5; count of bases not matched to a gene: 4. There are 14 residues in the CDR3. DNA of the CDR3: TGTGCCAGCAGCGCGGGACTAGTGAACAATGAGCAGTTCTTC. Protein: CASSAGLVNNEQFF.

The chain couples TRBV5-1 to TRBJ2-1; D remains unclear. In germline, CDR1 is SGHRS, CDR2 YFSETQ. Trimming stripped 0 bases from V and 2 bases from J, with 6 bases between. The CDR3 contains 14 residues. The CDR3 loop reads CASSLADTYNEQFF. In DNA form, the CDR3 reads TGCGCCAGCAGCTTGGCCGACACCTACAATGAGCAGTTCTTC. Full variable domain (remainder filled in from reference TRBV5-1 and TRBJ2-1): KAGVTQTPRYLIKTRGQQVTLSCSPISGHRSVSWYQQTPGQGLQFLFEYFSETQRNKGNFPGRFSGRQFSNSRSEMNVSTLELGDSALYLCASSLADTYNEQFFGPGTRLTVL.

The rearrangement links TRBV5-6 to TRBJ2-7; 7 bases map to TRBD1. CDR3 length: 15 amino acids. Germline assignment: CDR1 SGHDT and CDR2 YYEEEE. V trimming: 0 bases; J trimming: 3 bases; junction bases outside the gene matches: 6. This chain's CDR3 is CASSLVRGKIYEQYF. Here the CDR3 DNA reads TGTGCCAGCAGCTTGGTCAGGGGGAAAATCTACGAGCAGTACTTC. The entire variable domain, with the rest obtained from reference TRBV5-6 and TRBJ2-7, is as follows: DAGVTQSPTHLIKTRGQQVTLRCSPKSGHDTVSWYQQALGQGPQFIFQYYEEEERQRGNFPDRFSGHQFPNYSSELNVNALLLGDSALYLCASSLVRGKIYEQYFGPGTRLTVT.

The V and J genes are TRBV11-1 and TRBJ2-3; 10 bases are a match to TRBD2. The CDR3 has 18 amino acids. Looked up from germline, CDR1 is SGHAT and CDR2 is FQDESV (reference sequence). V lost 4 bases, J lost 6 bases, and 16 bases stayed unmatched. CDR3: CASSSLAGAGGSGDTQYF. CDR3 DNA sequence: TGTGCCAGCAGCTCCCTAGCGGGAGCGGGGGGTAGCGGGGATACGCAGTATTTT.

The chain couples TRBV30 to TRBJ2-3, with D possibly matching TRBD1 (6 bases). CDR3 length equals 15 residues. CDR1 and CDR2 (germline): GTSNPN, SVGIG (reference sequence). Trimming left V 0 bases short and J 2 bases short, with 12 bases between. In DNA form, the CDR3 reads TGTGCCTGGAGTGTACTAAGGGACAACACAGATACGCAGTATTTT. Protein: CAWSVLRDNTDTQYF.

The chain has TRBV28 and TRBJ2-7; TRBD1 is a possible D gene (7 bases). The ends were cut back, 2 bases at V and 7 bases at J, with 15 bases in the middle. The CDR3 has 14 amino acids. The germline gives CDR1 MDHEN, CDR2 SYDVKM. In DNA, the CDR3 is TGTGCCAGCAGTTTAACACTAGCAGGGGGGGAGCAGTACTTC. This sequence encodes CASSLTLAGGEQYF.

This clone occurred once. Its ends do not fully match the called genes, so a read error is possible. The gene calls are TRBV7-7 and TRBJ1-4, with 7 bases fitting TRBD1. The V gene's germline CDR1 is SSHAT and CDR2 FNYEAQ (reference sequence). This CDR3 spans 15 amino acids. The DNA of the CDR3 is TGTGCTAGCAGCGCCGGGGCGGGACAGCCTGAAAAACTGTTTTTT. Translation: CASSAGAGQPEKLFF.

The DNA of the CDR3 is TGTGCCAGCAGTTCCCGGGACAGCTACGAGCAGTACTTC. This sequence encodes CASSSRDSYEQYF. The chain combines TRBV27 with TRBJ2-7; TRBD1 matches 7 bases. The CDR3 is 13 amino acids. CDR1 is MNHEY and CDR2 is SMNVEV in the germline V gene (reference sequence). V trimming: 4 bases; J trimming: 3 bases; junction bases outside the gene matches: 3.

V and J are TRBV5-6 and TRBJ2-5, with D possibly being TRBD2 (6 bases). The CDR3 has 15 residues. Per germline, CDR1 SGHDT and CDR2 YYEEEE. Trimming pared 3 bases from V and 2 bases from J, leaving 14 bases between. As DNA, the CDR3 is TGTGCCAGCAGCTCGACGGGGGAACGACAAGAGACCCAGTACTTC. It encodes CASSSTGERQETQYF.

The chain couples TRBV29-1 to TRBJ2-5; no definite D call. V lost 2 bases and J lost 7, with 17 bases in between. Germline CDR1 is SQVTM and CDR2 is ANQGSEA. The CDR3 runs 14 residues. CDR3 sequence (DNA): TGCAGCGTTGAATTCCGGACGGCCGACGGGACCCAGTACTTC. Translation: CSVEFRTADGTQYF.

The table lists this clone with a count of one. V usage is TRBV5-1 and J usage is TRBJ2-5; D gene uncertain. Germline CDR1 SGHRS, CDR2 YFSETQ. The CDR3 totals 13 residues. Trimming cost V 4 bases and J 0 bases, with 7 bases left between them. CDR3 in amino acids: CASSPGYQETQYF. The CDR3 bases are TGCGCCAGCAGCCCCGGGTACCAAGAGACCCAGTACTTC.

The chain joins TRBV5-1 to TRBJ1-3, with D unclear. V lost 3 bases and J 0 bases, leaving 13 bases between the germline ends. The germline gives CDR1 SGHRS, CDR2 YFSETQ. This CDR3 is built from 16 residues. CDR3 sequence: CASSSIPGSSGNTIYF. The CDR3 DNA follows: TGCGCCAGCAGCTCTATCCCAGGAAGCTCTGGAAACACCATATATTTT. The full variable domain, with the rest looked up from reference TRBV5-1 and TRBJ1-3, is KAGVTQTPRYLIKTRGQQVTLSCSPISGHRSVSWYQQTPGQGLQFLFEYFSETQRNKGNFPGRFSGRQFSNSRSEMNVSTLELGDSALYLCASSSIPGSSGNTIYFGEGSWLTVV.

This chain uses TRBV7-9 with TRBJ1-4, with a tentative D call TRBD1 (6 bases). Trimming shortened V by 5 bases and J by 7 bases, and 17 bases separated the two germline ends. The CDR3 extends over 15 amino acids. The V gene's germline CDR1 is SEHNR and CDR2 FQNEAQ (reference sequence). The DNA of the CDR3 is TGTGCCAGCAGCGGGGCAGGGGTGGCTGGTGAAAAACTGTTTTTT. Protein: CASSGAGVAGEKLFF.

J is TRBJ1-2 and V is TRBV21-1. TRBV21-1 is a pseudogene locus. The CDR3 spans 15 residues. The CDR3 sequence is CARILGIAFPYGYTF. CDR3 in DNA: TGTGCCAGGATCCTCGGGATCGCGTTCCCATATGGCTACACCTTC.

The chain joins TRBV29-1 to TRBJ2-7; D gene uncertain. There are 14 residues in the CDR3. The germline V and J ends were trimmed by 0 bases and 2 bases, with 11 bases remaining between them. The germline V gene has CDR1 SQVTM and CDR2 ANQGSEA. CDR3 nucleotide sequence: TGCAGCGTTGAAGATCGCTATGGGGCCTACGAGCAGTACTTC. The encoded protein is CSVEDRYGAYEQYF.

The sample holds one count of this clone. CDR3 loop: CASSLEDGTQETQYF. The CDR3 nucleotides are TGTGCCAGCAGCTTAGAAGACGGGACACAAGAGACCCAGTACTTC. The chain couples TRBV11-2 to TRBJ2-5, with D possibly matching TRBD1 (6 bases). The CDR3 is 15 residues long. The V gene's germline CDR1 is SGHAT and CDR2 FQNNGV. Trimming took 0 bases from V and 2 from J, leaving 10 bases between them. Combining the CDR3 with reference TRBV11-2 and TRBJ2-5 gives the whole variable domain EAGVAQSPRYKIIEKRQSVAFWCNPISGHATLYWYQQILGQGPKLLIQFQNNGVVDDSQLPKDRFSAERLKGVDSTLKIQPAKLEDSAVYLCASSLEDGTQETQYFGPGTRLLVL.